Below, 7 T cell receptor beta chains from the same sample are listed, as sequenced in a study of shared T cell receptors in the human thymus (dated by TCRdb to 2020 to 2023). Library creation used the immunoSEQ multiplex PCR assay. Drawn from immuneACCESS, this table holds only the in-frame rearrangements with V and J called that TCRdb kept. Clones are partly lost; checked studies trace under half to an unresolved V gene and leave the rest unexplained. This sample lists about 710,000 clones; around 87% were detected once. Of the sample, approximately 0.0097% falls within the top ten clones. A further study also used this sample, focusing on human thymus T cells.

Sequencing used thymocytes. Source of these receptors: a boy under two years old with a congenital heart defect. Donor details come from another sample of the same person, matched by shared clones.

V usage is TRBV28 and J usage is TRBJ2-7, with unresolved D. The CDR3 spans 15 residues. The germline CDR1 and CDR2 sequences are MDHEN and SYDVKM. V lost 10 bases and J lost 0, with 19 bases in between. The CDR3 region is CATTKPAASSYEQYF. CDR3 bases: TGTGCCACTACAAAACCGGCAGCGAGCTCCTACGAGCAGTACTTC. The full variable domain, rest sourced from reference TRBV28 and TRBJ2-7, is DVKVTQSSRYLVKRTGEKVFLECVQDMDHENMFWYRQDPGLGLRLIYFSYDVKMKEKGDIPEGYSVSREKKERFSLILESASTNQTSMYLCATTKPAASSYEQYFGPGTRLTVT.

J is TRBJ1-2 and V is TRBV7-2, with 7 bases fitting TRBD1. This CDR3 comprises 15 residues. Germline CDR1 SGHTA, CDR2 FQGNSA. The V gene end was trimmed by 5 bases and the J gene end by 3 bases; junction bases not matched to a gene: 9. The CDR3 is CASSIPGGWYYGYTF. The DNA of the CDR3 is TGTGCCAGCAGCATACCAGGGGGGTGGTACTATGGCTACACCTTC.

This clone was seen just once. The chain has TRBV6-6 and TRBJ2-7; 7 bases map to TRBD1. This CDR3 is built from 14 residues. The V gene end was trimmed by 6 bases and the J gene end by 3 bases; junction bases not matched to a gene: 8. Per the germline V gene, CDR1 is MNHNY and CDR2 is SVGAGI (reference sequence). CDR3 sequence: CASSPGGRGYEQYF. CDR3 nucleotide sequence: TGTGCCAGCAGCCCAGGGGGTAGGGGCTACGAGCAGTACTTC.

This clone has a handful of counts. This chain links TRBV5-1 with TRBJ2-5; 8 bases fit TRBD1. Germline lookup yields CDR1 SGHRS and CDR2 YFSETQ. The V segment lost 7 bases and the J segment 1 base; nucleotides outside the gene matches: 3. This CDR3 is built from 13 residues. The CDR3: CASGDRGQETQYF. The CDR3 coding sequence is TGCGCCAGCGGAGACAGGGGCCAAGAGACCCAGTACTTC.

This sequence joins TRBV7-8 and TRBJ2-7, with 7 bases aligning to TRBD1. Germline V gene data show CDR1 as SGHVS and CDR2 as FQNEAQ. V shed 5 bases and J 4 bases; nucleotides not matched to a gene: 11. The CDR3 is 15 residues long. The CDR3: CASSRVQGDLYEQYF. CDR3 DNA sequence: TGTGCCAGCAGCCGAGTTCAGGGGGATTTATACGAGCAGTACTTC. The full variable domain, rest sourced from reference TRBV7-8 and TRBJ2-7, is GAGVSQSPRYKVAKRGQDVALRCDPISGHVSLFWYQQALGQGPEFLTYFQNEAQLDKSGLPSDRFFAERPEGSVSTLKIQRTQQEDSAVYLCASSRVQGDLYEQYFGPGTRLTVT.

This sequence joins TRBV9 and TRBJ2-1; D is perhaps TRBD1 (6 bases). CDR1 and CDR2 from the germline V gene are SGDLS and YYNGEE. CDR3 length: 15 amino acids. V lost 3 bases and J 2 bases, leaving 12 bases between the germline ends. CDR3 in DNA: TGTGCCAGCAGCGCCGCAGGGGTGGCCTACAATGAGCAGTTCTTC. This codes for CASSAAGVAYNEQFF.

This clone was detected a few times. The rearrangement uses TRBV11-2 and TRBJ1-4, with 7 bases fitting TRBD1. V gave up 5 bases and J gave up 6 bases; unmatched junction bases: 9. Germline V gene sequence: CDR1 SGHAT, CDR2 FQNNGV. CDR3 length: 15 residues. CDR3 nucleotides: TGTGCCAGCAGCCAAAGGGACAGAGAGGATGAAAAACTGTTTTTT. Translating it yields CASSQRDREDEKLFF.